This T cell receptor beta chain derives from a study of Ad26.COV2.S vaccination and SARS-CoV-2 variants. Germline trimming cut 10 bases from V and 0 bases from J; bases unmatched to any gene: 8. This CDR3 is 16 amino acids long. Per germline, CDR1 ENHRY and CDR2 SYGVKD. Indicated treatment: some 20 received Ad26.COV2.S at low or high dose, single or two shots; about 5 received placebo; per-sample allocation not given. At day 63 after the first vaccine or placebo injection, samples were drawn. The assay was immunoSEQ multiplex PCR, and TCRdb's table has in-frame clones only and misses some. The sample shows hundreds of thousands of clones, 89% of them seen only once.

The clonotype comes from a person aged 18-65 years who received the Ad26.COV2.S COVID-19 vaccine or a placebo. This material consisted of peripheral blood, taken in a trial of Ad26.COV2.S vaccine versus placebo. The chain uses TRBV10-3 and TRBJ2-4; TRBD1 agrees at 11 bases. The CDR3 nucleotides are TGTGCCACCCACCCCGGGACAGGGGGAGCCAAAAACATTCAGTACTTC. Translated: CATHPGTGGAKNIQYF.